These 5 T cell receptor beta chains were all obtained from the same sample, sequenced in a study of T-cell memory formation after mild COVID-19. TCRdb independently ran MiXCR on the 5' RACE reads; one entry per CDR3 protein. The sample yields about 600,000 distinct CDR3 sequences, about a fifth seen once. Sequences were obtained from PBMCs or a T cell subset sorted from them (not recorded which). The receptor set was obtained from an adult woman who had mild COVID-19 (a few samples of this study predate the infection). Cell type and time point are not known.

The rearrangement links TRBV14 to TRBJ1-6; the D is unclear. CDR1 SGHDN and CDR2 FVKESK come from the germline V gene. Between the trimmed V and J ends, which lost 2 bases and 7 bases, there was a span of 12 bases. This CDR3 spans 15 amino acids. In DNA form, the CDR3 reads TGTGCCAGCAGCCAACAGGTCACCAGGAATTCACCCCTCCACTTT. This sequence encodes CASSQQVTRNSPLHF.

This clonotype was counted ten times or more. The J gene is TRBJ2-7, the V gene TRBV24-1; weak D call: TRBD1 (6 bases). Germline values: CDR1 KGHDR, CDR2 SFDVKD. The CDR3 runs 17 residues. Trimming took off 5 bases at V and 0 bases at J, with 19 bases between the two ends. In nucleotides, the CDR3 is TGTGCCACCAGTGGTCTACTCCCCGGGACACGCTCCTACGAGCAGTACTTC. Its translation: CATSGLLPGTRSYEQYF.

The V gene is TRBV20-1, the J gene TRBJ2-7; 9 bases align to TRBD2. Germline CDR1 is DFQATT and CDR2 is SNEGSKA (reference sequence). V shed 0 bases and J 3 bases; nucleotides not matched to a gene: 12. The CDR3 totals 17 residues. Here the CDR3 DNA reads TGCAGTGCTAGAGATATGGCATCGGCTAGCGGGGTCTACGAGCAGTACTTC. It translates to CSARDMASASGVYEQYF.

A single count supports this clonotype. The gene calls are TRBV29-1 and TRBJ1-2; maybe TRBD1 (5 bases). V was cut by 7 bases and J by 0 bases, with 27 bases left in between. Germline CDR1 SQVTM, CDR2 ANQGSEA. The CDR3 has 18 residues. CDR3 sequence: CSARSSWDRRSSNYGYTF. In nucleotides, the CDR3 is TGCAGCGCCCGGTCTTCCTGGGACCGTCGAAGTTCTAACTATGGCTACACCTTC.

This clonotype was detected only a few times. V usage is TRBV11-2 and J usage is TRBJ2-7; tentatively, D is TRBD2 (6 bases). Germline V CDR1 and CDR2: SGHAT, FQNNGV. The length of the CDR3 is 14 residues. V lost 5 bases and J 1 base, leaving 12 bases between the germline ends. CDR3 sequence reads: CASSTPGLSYEQYF. DNA of the CDR3: TGTGCCAGCAGCACCCCGGGACTGTCCTACGAGCAGTACTTC.